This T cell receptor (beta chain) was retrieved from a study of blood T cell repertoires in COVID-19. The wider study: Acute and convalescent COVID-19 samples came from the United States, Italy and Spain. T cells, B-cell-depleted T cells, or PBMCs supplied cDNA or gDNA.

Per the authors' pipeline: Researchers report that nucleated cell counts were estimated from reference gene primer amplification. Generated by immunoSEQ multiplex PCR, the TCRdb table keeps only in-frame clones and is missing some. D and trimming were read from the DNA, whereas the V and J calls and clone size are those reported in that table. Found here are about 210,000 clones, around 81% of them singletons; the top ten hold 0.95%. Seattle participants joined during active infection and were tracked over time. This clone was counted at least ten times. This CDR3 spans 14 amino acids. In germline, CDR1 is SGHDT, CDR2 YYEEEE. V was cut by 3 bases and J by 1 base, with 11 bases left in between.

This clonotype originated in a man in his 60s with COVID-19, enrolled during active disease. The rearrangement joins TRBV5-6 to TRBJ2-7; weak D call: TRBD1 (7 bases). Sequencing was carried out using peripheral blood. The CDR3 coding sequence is TGTGCCAGCAGCTCTCAGGGGGGATCCTACGAGCAGTACTTC. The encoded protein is CASSSQGGSYEQYF.